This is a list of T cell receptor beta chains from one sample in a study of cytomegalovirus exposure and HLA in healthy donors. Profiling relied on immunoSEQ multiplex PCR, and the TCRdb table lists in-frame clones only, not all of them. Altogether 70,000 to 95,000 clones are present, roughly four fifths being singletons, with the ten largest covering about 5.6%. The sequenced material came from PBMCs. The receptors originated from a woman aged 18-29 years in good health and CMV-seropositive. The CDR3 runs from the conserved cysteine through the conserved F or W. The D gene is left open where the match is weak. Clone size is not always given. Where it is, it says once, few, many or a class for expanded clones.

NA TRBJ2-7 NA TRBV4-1 TGCGCCAGCAGCCTAGGAGCACTAGATCTCTACGAGCAGTACTTC CASSLGALDLYEQYF
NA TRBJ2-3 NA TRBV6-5 TGTGCCAGCAGTTATACAGGGTGGGGGAGCACAGATACGCAGTATTTT CASSYTGWGSTDTQYF
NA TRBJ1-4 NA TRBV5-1 TGCGCCAGCAGCTTGGAGGGACATAAGAATGAAAAACTGTTTTTT CASSLEGHKNEKLFF
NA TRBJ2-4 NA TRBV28 TGTGCCAGCAGTTGGAGCAGAGCCAAAAACATTCAGTACTTC CASSWSRAKNIQYF
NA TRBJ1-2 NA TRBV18 TGTGCCAGCTCACCAGGGCAGACTAACTATGGCTACACCTTC CASSPGQTNYGYTF
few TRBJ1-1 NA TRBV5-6 TGTGCCAGCAGCTTTGGCAGGGGTCAGTGGACTGAAGCTTTCTTT CASSFGRGQWTEAFF
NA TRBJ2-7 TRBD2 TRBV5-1 TGCGCCAGCAGCTTCGGGGGGTCCTACGAGCAGTACTTC CASSFGGSYEQYF
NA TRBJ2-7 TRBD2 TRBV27 TGTGCCAGCAGTTTATCGCCCGGACTAGCGGGAGGGCGCGAGCAGTACTTC CASSLSPGLAGGREQYF
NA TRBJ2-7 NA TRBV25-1 TGTGCCAGCCGGGGGACCTACGAGCAGTACTTC CASRGTYEQYF
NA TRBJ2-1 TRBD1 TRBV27 TGTGCCAGCAGACATACAGGGGCCAATGAGCAGTTCTTC CASRHTGANEQFF
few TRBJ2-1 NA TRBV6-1 TGTGCCAGCAGTGAATACCCTCCTGGGACTCTCAATGAGCAGTTCTTC CASSEYPPGTLNEQFF
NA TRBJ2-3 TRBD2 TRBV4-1 TGCGCCAGCAGCCAAGTCGGGAGGGCGAGAAGGACAGATACGCAGTATTTT CASSQVGRARRTDTQYF
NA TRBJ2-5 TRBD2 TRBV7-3 TGTGCCAGCAGCTTAACGGCGGGGGGCTGGGAGACCCAGTACTTC CASSLTAGGWETQYF
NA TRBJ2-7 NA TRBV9 TGTGCCAGCAGCGCGAACCCCAACGGTTCTCCGTACTTC CASSANPNGSPYF
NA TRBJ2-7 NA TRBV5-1 TGCGCCAGCAGCTTGGCACAGGGTCTGGACGAGCAGTACTTC CASSLAQGLDEQYF
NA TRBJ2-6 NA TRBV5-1 TGCGCCAGCAGCTTCTCCCTACTTGACGTCCTGACTTTC CASSFSLLDVLTF
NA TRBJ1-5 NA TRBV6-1 TGTGCCAGCAGTGTGTGGGGAGGGAATCAGCCCCAGCATTTT CASSVWGGNQPQHF
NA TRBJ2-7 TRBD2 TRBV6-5 TGTGCCAGCCGGACTAGCGGGATCGAGCAGTACTTC CASRTSGIEQYF
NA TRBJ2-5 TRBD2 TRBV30 TGTGCCTGGAGTCTCCGAGCGGGATTCGGGGAGACCCAGTACTTC CAWSLRAGFGETQYF
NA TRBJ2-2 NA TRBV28 TGTGCCAGCAGCTCCGGTTTCACCGGGGAGCTGTTTTTT CASSSGFTGELFF